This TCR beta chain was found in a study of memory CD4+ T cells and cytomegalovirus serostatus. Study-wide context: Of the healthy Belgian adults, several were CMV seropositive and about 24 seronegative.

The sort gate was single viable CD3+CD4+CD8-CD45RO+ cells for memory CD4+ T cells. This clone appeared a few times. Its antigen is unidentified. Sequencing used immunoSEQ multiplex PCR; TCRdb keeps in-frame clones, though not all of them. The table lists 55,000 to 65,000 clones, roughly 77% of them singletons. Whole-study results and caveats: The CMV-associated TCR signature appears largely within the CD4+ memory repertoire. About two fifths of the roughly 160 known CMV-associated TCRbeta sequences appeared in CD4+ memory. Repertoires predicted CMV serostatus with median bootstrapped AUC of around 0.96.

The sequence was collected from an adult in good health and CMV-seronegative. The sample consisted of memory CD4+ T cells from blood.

CDR3 DNA sequence: TGTGCCAGCAGTTATCTAGCGGCTCAAGGAAGACATGAGCAGTTCTTC. It encodes CASSYLAAQGRHEQFF. The chain has TRBV6-5 and TRBJ2-1, with 7 bases identical to TRBD2. V was clipped by 3 bases and J by 8 bases; unmatched bases: 13. The V gene's germline CDR1 is MNHEY and CDR2 SVGAGI. The CDR3 totals 16 residues.